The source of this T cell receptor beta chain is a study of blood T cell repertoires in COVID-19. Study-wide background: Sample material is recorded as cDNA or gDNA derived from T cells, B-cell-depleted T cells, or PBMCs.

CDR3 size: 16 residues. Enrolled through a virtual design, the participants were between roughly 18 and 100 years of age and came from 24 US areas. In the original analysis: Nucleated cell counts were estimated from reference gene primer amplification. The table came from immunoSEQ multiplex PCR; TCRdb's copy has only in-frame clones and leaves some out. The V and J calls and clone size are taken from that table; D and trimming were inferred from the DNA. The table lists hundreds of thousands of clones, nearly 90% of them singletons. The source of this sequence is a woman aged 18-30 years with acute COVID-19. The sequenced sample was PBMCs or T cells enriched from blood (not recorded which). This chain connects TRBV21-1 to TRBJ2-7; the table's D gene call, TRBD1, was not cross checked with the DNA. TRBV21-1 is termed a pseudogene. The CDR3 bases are TGTGCCAGCAGCAAAAGTGAACAGGGGGTGGGCTACGAGCAGTACTTC. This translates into CASSKSEQGVGYEQYF.